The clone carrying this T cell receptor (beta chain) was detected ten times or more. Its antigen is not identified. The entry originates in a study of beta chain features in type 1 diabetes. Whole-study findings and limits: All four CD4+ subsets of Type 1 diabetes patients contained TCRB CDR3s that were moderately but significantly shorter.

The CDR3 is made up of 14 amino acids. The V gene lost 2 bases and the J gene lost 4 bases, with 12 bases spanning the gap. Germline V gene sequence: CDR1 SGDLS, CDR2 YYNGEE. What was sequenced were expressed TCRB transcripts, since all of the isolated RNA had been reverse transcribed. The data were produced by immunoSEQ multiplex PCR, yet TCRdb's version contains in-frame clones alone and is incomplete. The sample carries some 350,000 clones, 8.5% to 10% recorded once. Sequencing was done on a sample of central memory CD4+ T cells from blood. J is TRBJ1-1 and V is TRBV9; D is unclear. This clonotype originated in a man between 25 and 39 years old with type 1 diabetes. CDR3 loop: CASSVQAYGTEAFF. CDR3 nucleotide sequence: TGTGCCAGCAGCGTGCAGGCCTACGGCACTGAAGCTTTCTTT.